The TCR beta chain described here comes from a study of identical twins. Study findings and constraints: Invariant MAIT and iNKT cells could partly confound zero-insertion analyses. Beta out-of-frame sequences showed weaker excess sharing between twins.

Comments on this clonotype: No antigen is known for it.

Healthy Caucasians made up all donors. Template switching created a universal primer site, and the cDNA included unique molecular identifiers. MiXCR, applied by TCRdb to the 5' RACE reads, yields one record per CDR3 protein. The sample lists hundreds of thousands of distinct CDR3 sequences, approximately 20% occurring once. The CDR3 sequence is 17 residues long. Deletions cut 3 bases from V and 6 bases from J, with 20 bases between. From germline, CDR1 is MDHEN and CDR2 SYDVKM. The same sample was also used in a study of yellow fever vaccine responses in identical twins.

This chain connects TRBV28 to TRBJ2-2; D unresolved. The clonotype originates from a woman between 18 and 29 years old in good health. Sequences were obtained from CD4+ T cells sorted from blood. This CDR3 is CASSLVAKSSLAGELFF. CDR3 sequence (DNA): TGTGCCAGCAGTTTGGTAGCTAAATCCTCTTTGGCCGGGGAGCTGTTTTTT.